A selection of T cell receptor beta chains follows, all from one sample in a study of blood T cell repertoires in COVID-19. TCRdb's copy holds only in-frame clones and misses some; the assay was immunoSEQ multiplex PCR. The table has 150,000 to 200,000 clones, about 86% seen once. Source material: peripheral blood. These receptors all come from a man in his 60s with acute or convalescent COVID-19. Both conserved end residues are part of each CDR3. A D gene is named only where the DNA matches it firmly.

v_call	d_call	cdr3_aa
TRBV5-1	TRBD1	CASSPGTGGGELFF
TRBV5-1	TRBD1	CASSFRQGDGYTF
TRBV24-1	TRBD2	CATSDYRLAGAEETQYF
TRBV7-2	TRBD1	CASSRRTGLNYEQYF
TRBV19	TRBD2	CASSMGTSGSGVDTQYF
TRBV29-1	-	CSVGERPGEQYF
TRBV27	TRBD2	CASSGAYEQYF
TRBV7-2	-	CASSLLPPGQYF
TRBV7-2	TRBD1	CASSFDRGSTEAFF
TRBV27	TRBD2	CASIPVLAGGKNEQFF
TRBV19	TRBD1	CASSPYRGPYEQYF
TRBV28	TRBD1	CASSDTTGFKAFF
TRBV15	-	CATSDRSGGFNQPQHF
TRBV6-5	TRBD1	CATKGTLQGAQGYTF
TRBV27	TRBD1	CASSFKQGWYEQYF
TRBV25-1	TRBD1	CASSITDRVNSPLHF
TRBV6-5	TRBD1	CASRAGGLDTEAFF
TRBV12-3/TRBV12-4	-	CASSQGGQPQHF
TRBV24-1	TRBD1	CATSDGTGPYGYTF
TRBV12-2	-	CASRRGQESMNTEAFF
TRBV2	TRBD2	CASSEVAGVTYEQYF
TRBV11-2	TRBD1	CASSSTGLNTEAFF
TRBV5-4	-	CASSLDAGGGYGYTF
TRBV11-2	TRBD2	CASNKRTSGLYEQYF
TRBV28	-	CASSQAGANQPQHF
TRBV5-1	-	CASSLSFPGSVYGYTF
TRBV2	TRBD1	CASRRDRGFKETQYF
TRBV2	TRBD1	CASSAGTGGSGYTF
TRBV18	-	CASSPEPGEQYF
TRBV5-6	-	CASSFAGTYSPLHF
TRBV5-1	-	CASSLAGEGTQYF
TRBV6-1	-	CASSERLTLVELFF
TRBV7-9	TRBD1	CASSSHSGTVYEQYF
TRBV28	-	CASSLRGEVDEKLFF
TRBV10-3	-	CATGGSAEAFF
TRBV13	TRBD1	CASSVTGGYGYTF
TRBV11-3	TRBD1	CASSWRQGAGNEQFF
TRBV25-1	TRBD1	CASSLGTGGRNTIYF
TRBV4-1	-	CASSRTGSTANSPLHF
TRBV24-1	-	CATSDSSGGAGQPQHF
TRBV10-1	-	CASSLVPNTGELFF
TRBV30	-	CAWERRGFNQPQHF
TRBV1	-	CTSSQDSGSYEQYF
TRBV2	TRBD1	CASSEEGQNGYTF
TRBV18	TRBD1	CASSYGAGGTYGYTF
TRBV28	TRBD2	CATFDPRNSGKSYNEQFF
TRBV30	TRBD2	CAWSLGLAGGGDTQYF
TRBV5-1	TRBD1	CASSLGTGARVEKLFF
TRBV4-2	-	CASSQFKGGGNEKLFF
TRBV6-1	TRBD2	CASSEIAGGPQETQYF
TRBV29-1	TRBD2	CSVQGASGVTDTQYF
TRBV30	-	CAWSVGARDTQYF
TRBV5-6	-	CASSRVGLGSYGYTF
TRBV6-5	TRBD2	CASSYSSGRRNEQFF
TRBV10-3	-	CAISESNGANYGYTF
TRBV3-1/TRBV3-2	TRBD1	CASSNGLLTGTASTGELFF
TRBV2	-	CASSVSLVPTGELFF
TRBV28	TRBD1	CASSSAGQEEQGYTF
TRBV5-4	TRBD1	CASSADRGTEAFF